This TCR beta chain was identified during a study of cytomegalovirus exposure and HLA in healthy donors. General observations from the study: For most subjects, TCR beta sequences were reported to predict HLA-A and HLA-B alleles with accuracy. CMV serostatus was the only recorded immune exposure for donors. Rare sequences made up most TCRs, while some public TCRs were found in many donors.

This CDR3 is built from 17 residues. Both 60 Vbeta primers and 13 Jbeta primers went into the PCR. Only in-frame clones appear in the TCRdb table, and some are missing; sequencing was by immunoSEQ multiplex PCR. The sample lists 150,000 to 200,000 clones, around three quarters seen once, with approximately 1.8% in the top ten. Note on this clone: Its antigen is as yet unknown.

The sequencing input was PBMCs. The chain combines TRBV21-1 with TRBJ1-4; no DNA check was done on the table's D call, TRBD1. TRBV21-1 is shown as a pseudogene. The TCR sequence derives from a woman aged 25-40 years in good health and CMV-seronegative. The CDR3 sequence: CAIARQSRFMQNEKLFF. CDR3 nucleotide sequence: TGTGCCATCGCTCGACAGAGTCGATTTATGCAGAATGAAAAACTGTTTTTT.